This T cell receptor (beta chain) was recovered during a study of cytomegalovirus exposure and HLA in healthy donors. The CDR3 totals 16 residues. Germline loops: CDR1 SGDLS, CDR2 YYNGEE. V lost 3 bases and J lost 0, with 10 bases in between. PCR was performed using 60 Vbeta and 13 Jbeta primers. The assay was immunoSEQ multiplex PCR, and TCRdb's table has in-frame clones only and misses some. This sample carries some 180,000 clones, with under 6.5% going to the ten biggest clones. The rearrangement uses TRBV9 and TRBJ2-6, with unresolved D. Sequencing was done on a sample of PBMCs. This clonotype was sampled from a young man in good health and CMV-seronegative. The CDR3 sequence is CASSASLRSGANVLTF. The DNA of the CDR3 is TGTGCCAGCAGCGCCTCCCTCCGCTCTGGGGCCAACGTCCTGACTTTC.